One sample yielded the 24 T cell receptor beta chains listed below, sequenced in a study of blood T cell repertoires in COVID-19. Some clones are missing from TCRdb's copy, which holds only in-frame ones; the method was immunoSEQ multiplex PCR. Of around 56,000 clones in the sample, 75% to 95% were seen once. The specimen was peripheral blood. These receptors came from a man older than 75 with acute or convalescent COVID-19.

This clone was observed a handful of times. The chain has TRBV14 and TRBJ2-5; TRBD2 matches at 8 bases. The CDR3 consists of 16 residues. The germline CDR1 and CDR2 sequences are SGHDN and FVKESK. Losses at the gene ends were 4 bases for V and 1 base for J; bases not matched to a gene: 8. CDR3 in DNA: TGTGCCAGCAGCCCCGGTATAGCGGGGCGCCAAGAGACCCAGTACTTC. Translation gives CASSPGIAGRQETQYF.

The rearrangement links TRBV20-1 to TRBJ1-6, with a possible D match to TRBD1 (6 bases). The V end was cut by 3 bases, the J end by 7 bases, with 16 bases between. This CDR3 has 15 amino acids. Germline V gene lookup returns CDR1 DFQATT and CDR2 SNEGSKA (reference sequence). As DNA, the CDR3 is TGCAGTGCTAGTTTTGGGGGCGCTGGGAATTCACCCCTCCACTTT. This gives the protein CSASFGGAGNSPLHF.

This clone has just a few counts. The V and J genes are TRBV12-3 or TRBV12-4 and TRBJ1-1; D call uncertain. CDR3 length equals 12 residues. Trimming cost V 3 bases and J 4 bases, with 6 bases left between them. In DNA, the CDR3 is TGTGCCAGCAGTTTTAGTTCCACTGAAGCTTTCTTT. This encodes CASSFSSTEAFF.

This chain connects TRBV19 to TRBJ1-2, with D possibly being TRBD1 (6 bases). Germline lookup yields CDR1 LNHDA and CDR2 SQIVND (reference sequence). This CDR3 spans 14 amino acids. Trimming stripped 7 bases from V and 8 bases from J, with 20 bases between. DNA of the CDR3: TGTGCCAGTATCCCCGGGACACACCATCAGGGCTACACCTTC. As protein: CASIPGTHHQGYTF.

The V call is TRBV7-3, the J call TRBJ2-6; D is perhaps TRBD2 (5 bases). From germline, CDR1 is SGHTA and CDR2 FQGTGA. The CDR3 covers 15 residues. V was pared by 0 bases and J by 3 bases, with 6 bases between. The CDR3 region is CASSLTGGGANVLTF. CDR3 in DNA: TGTGCCAGCAGCTTAACAGGAGGTGGGGCCAACGTCCTGACTTTC.

The chain uses TRBV29-1 and TRBJ1-2; D gene unclear. V dropped 0 bases and J dropped 7 bases, with 12 bases sitting between them. Germline CDR1 reads SQVTM; CDR2 reads ANQGSEA. The CDR3 loop spans 13 amino acids. The CDR3 loop reads CSVEDPGVGGYTF. As DNA, the CDR3 is TGCAGCGTTGAAGATCCCGGGGTGGGTGGCTACACCTTC.

The genes are TRBV2 and TRBJ2-5; 11 nucleotides line up with TRBD2. Losses at the gene ends were 5 bases for V and 3 bases for J; bases not matched to a gene: 8. The CDR3 has 16 amino acids. Germline lookup yields CDR1 SNHLY and CDR2 FYNNEI. The CDR3 sequence is CASSSGTSGGKETQYF. CDR3 DNA: TGTGCCAGCAGTTCGGGGACTAGCGGTGGAAAAGAGACCCAGTACTTC. Full variable domain (missing parts from reference TRBV2 and TRBJ2-5): EPEVTQTPSHQVTQMGQEVILRCVPISNHLYFYWYRQILGQKVEFLVSFYNNEISEKSEIFDDQFSVERPDGSNFTLKIRSTKLEDSAMYFCASSSGTSGGKETQYFGPGTRLLVL.

This clone was seen once. V gene TRBV28 combines with J gene TRBJ2-3, with D uncertain. The CDR3 length is 12 residues. Germline CDR1 MDHEN, CDR2 SYDVKM. V was shortened by 4 bases and J by 5 bases, with 7 bases between the two germline ends. The CDR3 reads CASSSAEDTQYF. Here the CDR3 DNA reads TGTGCCAGCAGTTCCGCGGAAGATACGCAGTATTTT.

The chain combines TRBV19 with TRBJ1-6; 7 bases are a match to TRBD1. There are 15 residues in the CDR3. Germline V CDR1 and CDR2: LNHDA, SQIVND (reference sequence). V was pared by 6 bases and J by 9 bases, with 11 bases of the junction left unmatched. Here the CDR3 reads CASRFEDRSASPLHF. CDR3 nucleotide sequence: TGTGCCAGTAGATTCGAGGACAGGTCCGCTTCACCCCTCCACTTT. Drawing the rest from reference TRBV19 and TRBJ1-6, the complete variable domain is DGGITQSPKYLFRKEGQNVTLSCEQNLNHDAMYWYRQDPGQGLRLIYYSQIVNDFQKGDIAEGYSVSREKKESFPLTVTSAQKNPTAFYLCASRFEDRSASPLHFGNGTRLTVT.

The rearrangement uses TRBV21-1 and TRBJ2-2; the table calls TRBD1, which could not be checked here. TRBV21-1 is reported as a pseudogene. This CDR3 contains 18 residues. The CDR3: CASSNPGTGGADTGELFF. The CDR3, as DNA: TGTGCCAGCAGCAACCCCGGGACAGGGGGCGCCGACACCGGGGAGCTGTTTTTT.

The chain recombines TRBV6-1 with TRBJ2-5; 8 bases are a match to TRBD1. Germline CDR1 and CDR2: MNHNS and SASEGT. This CDR3 is 15 amino acids long. V was clipped by 0 bases and J by 2 bases; unmatched bases: 2. The CDR3 DNA follows: TGTGCCAGCAGTGAAGCTAGGACAGGGCAAGAGACCCAGTACTTC. Translation gives CASSEARTGQETQYF.

The chain is built from TRBV6-5 and TRBJ1-5; 7 bases map to TRBD1. The CDR3 extends over 15 amino acids. V lost 6 bases, J lost 0 bases, and 5 bases stayed unmatched. Germline V lookup: CDR1 MNHEY, CDR2 SVGAGI. The CDR3 nucleotides are TGTGCCAGCAGCCTGACAGGGTATAGCAATCAGCCCCAGCATTTT. Protein sequence: CASSLTGYSNQPQHF.

The chain carries TRBV10-3 and TRBJ1-2, with a tentative D call TRBD1 (5 bases). The germline V and J ends were trimmed by 6 bases and 1 base, with 15 bases remaining between them. The CDR3 covers 15 residues. Germline V lookup: CDR1 ENHRY, CDR2 SYGVKD. The CDR3 bases are TGTGCCATCAGCGACCCGGGGGGAGTTAACTATGGCTACACCTTC. This gives the protein CAISDPGGVNYGYTF.

This clone was recorded only once. V gene TRBV6-2 or TRBV6-3 combines with J gene TRBJ1-2; D is ambiguous. This CDR3 has 15 amino acids. Per the germline V gene, CDR1 is MNHEY and CDR2 is SVGEGT. V shed 4 bases and J shed 4 bases, with 16 bases lying between them. Written as DNA, the CDR3 is TGTGCCAGCAGTTCCCGGAACGACCGGAGCTATGGCTACACCTTC. It yields the protein CASSSRNDRSYGYTF.

This chain uses TRBV7-2 with TRBJ1-6; D unclear. Germline lookup yields CDR1 SGHTA and CDR2 FQGNSA. The ends were cut back, 3 bases at V and 5 bases at J, with 23 bases in the middle. This CDR3 spans 19 amino acids. CDR3 protein: CASSFRVPILEAHNSPLHF. For the CDR3, the DNA is TGTGCCAGCAGCTTCCGGGTCCCAATTTTAGAGGCCCATAATTCACCCCTCCACTTT.

The CDR3 bases are TGTGCCAGCAGTCAGGACAGGCCACAGATGAACACTGAAGCTTTCTTT. It is translated as CASSQDRPQMNTEAFF. The chain uses TRBV6-6 and TRBJ1-1, with 7 nucleotides matching TRBD1. V was pared by 5 bases and J by 0 bases, with 9 bases of the junction left unmatched. The CDR3 is 16 amino acids. Germline V gene lookup returns CDR1 MNHNY and CDR2 SVGAGI (reference sequence).

The chain carries TRBV24-1 and TRBJ2-6; TRBD1 might be the D (5 bases). The V gene lost 3 bases and the J gene lost 2 bases, with 7 bases spanning the gap. Germline CDR1 KGHDR, CDR2 SFDVKD. The CDR3 sequence is 15 residues long. The CDR3, as DNA: TGTGCCACCAGTGATACAGGCGCTGGGGCCAACGTCCTGACTTTC. Its protein is CATSDTGAGANVLTF.

The gene calls are TRBV6-5 and TRBJ1-1; D not certain. Germline values: CDR1 MNHEY, CDR2 SVGAGI. The CDR3 has 13 residues. V lost 0 bases and J 5 bases, leaving 7 bases between the germline ends. CDR3 in amino acids: CASSYSSDTEAFF. CDR3 DNA sequence: TGTGCCAGCAGTTACTCCAGTGATACTGAAGCTTTCTTT.

This chain links TRBV7-6 with TRBJ2-1, with D uncertain. This CDR3 contains 13 residues. Trimming pared 5 bases from V and 9 bases from J, leaving 14 bases between. Per germline, CDR1 SGHVS and CDR2 FNYEAQ. CDR3 residues: CASSPAREREQFF. The CDR3 DNA reads as TGTGCCAGCAGCCCCGCTAGAGAACGTGAGCAGTTCTTC.

The chain links TRBV25-1 to TRBJ2-2, with D possibly matching TRBD1 (6 bases). CDR1 is MGHDK, CDR2 SYGVNS, per germline. The CDR3 has 15 residues. V was cut by 7 bases and J by 1 base, with 13 bases left in between. This CDR3 is CASISQTGNTGELFF. In DNA form, the CDR3 reads TGTGCCAGCATCAGCCAGACAGGGAACACCGGGGAGCTGTTTTTT.

This clone was detected once. The V gene is TRBV11-3, the J gene TRBJ2-1; a possible D gene is TRBD1 (5 bases). The V end was cut by 2 bases, the J end by 8 bases, with 10 bases between. The germline CDR1 and CDR2 sequences are SGHNT and YENEEA. This CDR3 has 13 amino acids. The CDR3, as DNA: TGTGCCAGCAGCTTATCTCAGGGCCATGAGCAGTTCTTC. This sequence encodes CASSLSQGHEQFF.

The chain has TRBV1 and TRBJ2-3; the D segment call TRBD2 is taken from the table without a DNA check. TRBV1 is annotated as a pseudogene. The length of the CDR3 is 15 residues. CDR3 sequence: CTSSQTGGSTDTQYF. CDR3 nucleotide sequence: TGCACCAGCAGCCAAACGGGGGGTTCCACAGATACGCAGTATTTT.

As DNA, the CDR3 is TGTGCCAGCAACGGACTAGCGGGGTTCGCAGATACGCAGTATTTT. Translation: CASNGLAGFADTQYF. The chain carries TRBV5-4 and TRBJ2-3; 12 bases align to TRBD2. The germline CDR1 and CDR2 sequences are SGHNT and YYREEE (reference sequence). CDR3 length: 15 residues. V was pared by 6 bases and J by 4 bases, with 6 bases of the junction left unmatched. The full variable domain, completed using reference TRBV5-4 and TRBJ2-3, is ETGVTQSPTHLIKTRGQQVTLRCSSQSGHNTVSWYQQALGQGPQFIFQYYREEENGRGNFPPRFSGLQFPNYSSELNVNALELDDSALYLCASNGLAGFADTQYFGPGTRLTVL.

The chain is built from TRBV4-1 and TRBJ1-2; 10 bases map to TRBD1. The J segment lost 2 bases and the V segment lost 3 bases, leaving 3 bases of the junction unmatched. This CDR3 is built from 15 residues. CDR1 and CDR2 from the germline V gene are MGHRA and YSYEKL. The CDR3 sequence is CASSQGQGNNYGYTF. The CDR3 region has the DNA TGCGCCAGCAGCCAGGGACAGGGGAACAACTATGGCTACACCTTC.